This T cell receptor beta chain was profiled in a study of OX40 agonist ivuxolimab in advanced cancers. General notes on the study: The costimulatory receptor OX40 (CD134) was targeted by ivuxolimab, a fully human IgG2 agonistic monoclonal antibody. Intravenous ivuxolimab was administered to patients every 2 weeks at six dose levels: 0.01, 0.1, 0.3, 1.5, 3 and 10 mg/kg. Among the approximately 50 dose-escalation patients, about 19 had hepatocellular carcinoma, roughly 15 melanoma, 9 renal cell carcinoma and 9 head and neck cancer. A male proportion of 82.7% and a mean age of 60 years, ranging from about 23 to 90, were recorded for the dose-escalation cohort. Prior anti-PD-1, anti-PD-L1 or anti-CTLA-4 therapy was permitted, and checkpoint inhibitors had been received by about 44% of dose-escalation patients. Three dose-escalation patients achieved partial responses, one with hepatocellular carcinoma and two with cutaneous melanoma. Peripheral TCRbeta sequencing was intended to test whether TCR sequence diversity was altered and clonal T-cell expansion was caused by ivuxolimab. The paper describes the monotherapy dose-escalation part (N of about 55 patients) of the phase I trial of ivuxolimab. What the study reported, not specific to this receptor: The antigen specificity of the peripheral T cells that underwent clonal expansion was not determined. In the 0.1-3.0 mg/kg groups, partial responders were among the patients with the lowest normalized peripheral clonal expansion, particularly in CD8+ T cells. Low levels of normalized T-cell clonal expansion were also seen in some patients who did not respond. Clonal expansion of both CD4+ and CD8+ blood T cells was observed from baseline to week 6 at doses 0.1 to 3.0 mg/kg. On average, CD8+ T cells showed more expanded clones than CD4+ T cells after ivuxolimab.

As regards this clone: Its antigen remains unidentified. There are no base qualities to consult, and no much larger clone falls within one base.

The V end loses 5 bases and the J end loses 6 bases, and a stretch of 14 bases separates them. Including cysteine and phenylalanine, the CDR3 has 13 amino acids. Only the CDR3 DNA is retained, 39 bases long and in frame from the first base. From a lookup of the germline V gene (reference sequence), CDR1 and CDR2 are PRHDT and FYEKMQ. The trial excluded patients who had a history of autoimmune disease or who were on systemic immunosuppression. Peripheral blood for TCR sequencing was drawn from every dose cohort at baseline, at cycle 4 day 1 and at cycle 7 day 1. Samples came from an open-label, multicenter, first-in-human phase I dose-escalation trial of ivuxolimab. Adults with locally advanced or metastatic head and neck squamous cell, hepatocellular, melanoma or renal cell carcinoma were enrolled in the trial. Before TCR sequencing, CD4+ T cells and CD8+ T cells were sorted from peripheral blood as separate populations.

To sequence the TCRbeta CDR3 region, genomic DNA was isolated from the sorted cells. TCRbeta CDR3 regions were sequenced using the immunoSEQ Assay. TCRdb carries this immuneACCESS record with in-frame sequences only. Its versions omit some clonotypes, under half of them owing to an unresolved V gene in the studies checked, with the rest unexplained. Here the sample has approximately 40,000 clones; around 83% occur a single time. The top ten hold roughly 16% of the sample. The receptor chain draws on TRBV13 and TRBJ2-7; TRBD1 is a possible D gene, resting on 5 matching bases. The material was CD4+ or CD8+ T cells sorted from blood, obtained in a trial of the OX40 agonist ivuxolimab. This TCR was recovered from an adult with an advanced solid tumor such as melanoma, head and neck, liver or kidney cancer. The CDR3 region: CASSVSQVREQYF. The DNA reads as follows: TGTGCCAGCAGCGTCTCACAGGTACGCGAGCAGTACTTC.